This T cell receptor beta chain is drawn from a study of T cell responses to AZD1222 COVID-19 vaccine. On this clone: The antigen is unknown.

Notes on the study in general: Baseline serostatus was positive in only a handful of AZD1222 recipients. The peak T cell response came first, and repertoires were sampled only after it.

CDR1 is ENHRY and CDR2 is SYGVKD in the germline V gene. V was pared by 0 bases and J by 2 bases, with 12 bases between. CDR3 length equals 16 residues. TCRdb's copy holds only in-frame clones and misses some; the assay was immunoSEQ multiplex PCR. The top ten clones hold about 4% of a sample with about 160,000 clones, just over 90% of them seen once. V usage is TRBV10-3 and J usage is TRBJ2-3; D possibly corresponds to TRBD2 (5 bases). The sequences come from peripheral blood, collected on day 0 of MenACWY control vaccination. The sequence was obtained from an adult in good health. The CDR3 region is CAISESQGGTTDTQYF. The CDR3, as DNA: TGTGCCATCAGTGAGTCTCAAGGAGGCACCACAGATACGCAGTATTTT.